This TCR beta chain was sequenced during a study of CD8 T cells in Susac syndrome. With random hexamers, 0.5 to 1 ug RNA was reverse transcribed. TCRdb itself ran the immunoSEQ multiplex PCR reads through MiXCR, one entry per CDR3 protein. The table lists roughly 200,000 distinct CDR3 sequences, over 85% of them singletons. The authors sequenced TCR beta from blood CD8+ and CD4+ T cells. For this clonotype: Its matching antigen is unknown.

The CDR3 spans 11 residues. With V trimmed by 7 bases and J by 7 bases, 6 bases remained unmatched. The V gene's germline CDR1 is DFQATT and CDR2 SNEGSKA (reference sequence). Regarding the study as a whole: An acknowledgment was made by the study that its TCR sequencing and HLA analysis involved relatively few individuals.

The chain has TRBV20-1 and TRBJ1-2, with 7 bases that match TRBD1. This clonotype was sampled from a human donor in good health. Source material: CD4+ T cells from PBMCs. CDR3 sequence (DNA): TGCAGTGTCGACAGGGTGCCTGGCTACACCTTC. Translation: CSVDRVPGYTF.